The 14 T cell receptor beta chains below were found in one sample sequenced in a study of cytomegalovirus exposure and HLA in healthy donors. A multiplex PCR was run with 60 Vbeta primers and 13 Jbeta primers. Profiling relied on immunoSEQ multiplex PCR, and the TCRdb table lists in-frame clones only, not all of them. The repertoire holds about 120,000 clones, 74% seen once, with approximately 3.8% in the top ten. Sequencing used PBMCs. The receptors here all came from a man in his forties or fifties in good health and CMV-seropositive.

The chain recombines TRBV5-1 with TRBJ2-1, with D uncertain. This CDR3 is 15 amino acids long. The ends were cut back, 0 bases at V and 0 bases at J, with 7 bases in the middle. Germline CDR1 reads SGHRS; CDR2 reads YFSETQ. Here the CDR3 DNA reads TGCGCCAGCAGCTTGGCGGTTAGCTCCTACAATGAGCAGTTCTTC. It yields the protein CASSLAVSSYNEQFF.

CDR3 in amino acids: CASSLGGKLFF. The CDR3, as DNA: TGTGCCAGCAGTTTGGGGGGAAAACTGTTTTTT. The J gene is TRBJ1-4, the V gene TRBV14, with D possibly matching TRBD1 (5 bases). The V and J ends lost 6 bases and 10 bases respectively, with 9 bases between them. CDR1 is SGHDN, CDR2 FVKESK, per germline. The CDR3 runs 11 residues.

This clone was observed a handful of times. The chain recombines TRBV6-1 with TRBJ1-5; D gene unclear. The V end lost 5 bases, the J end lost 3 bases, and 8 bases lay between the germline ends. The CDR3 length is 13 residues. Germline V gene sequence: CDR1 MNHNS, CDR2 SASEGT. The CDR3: CASSNPLNQPQHF. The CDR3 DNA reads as TGTGCCAGCAGTAATCCCCTCAATCAGCCCCAGCATTTT.

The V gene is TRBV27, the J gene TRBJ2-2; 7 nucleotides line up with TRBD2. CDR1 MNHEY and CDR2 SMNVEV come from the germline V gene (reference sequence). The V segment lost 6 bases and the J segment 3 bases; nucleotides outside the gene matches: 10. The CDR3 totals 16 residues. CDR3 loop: CASRQPGGDYTGELFF. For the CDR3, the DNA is TGTGCCAGCAGGCAACCGGGGGGAGATTACACCGGGGAGCTGTTTTTT.

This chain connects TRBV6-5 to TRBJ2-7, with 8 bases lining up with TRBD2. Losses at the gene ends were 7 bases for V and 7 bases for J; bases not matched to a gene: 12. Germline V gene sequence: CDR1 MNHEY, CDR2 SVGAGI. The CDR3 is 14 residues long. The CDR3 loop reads CASTGSGKVREQYF. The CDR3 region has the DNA TGTGCCAGCACGGGTAGCGGGAAAGTAAGGGAGCAGTACTTC.

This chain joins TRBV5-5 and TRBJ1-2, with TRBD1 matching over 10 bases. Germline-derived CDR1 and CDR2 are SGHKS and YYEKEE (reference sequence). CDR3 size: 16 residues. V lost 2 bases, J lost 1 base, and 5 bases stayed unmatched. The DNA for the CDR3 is TGTGCCAGCAGCTTTCTCCGGGACAGGGGTAACTATGGCTACACCTTC. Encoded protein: CASSFLRDRGNYGYTF.

CDR3 residues: CSVEQPGTSFGDTQYF. Written as DNA, the CDR3 is TGCAGCGTTGAACAGCCGGGAACTTCCTTTGGAGATACGCAGTATTTT. The gene calls are TRBV29-1 and TRBJ2-3, with D perhaps TRBD2 (5 bases). The CDR3 length is 16 residues. Germline V gene data show CDR1 as SQVTM and CDR2 as ANQGSEA. The V gene lost 2 bases and the J gene lost 5 bases, with 20 bases spanning the gap.

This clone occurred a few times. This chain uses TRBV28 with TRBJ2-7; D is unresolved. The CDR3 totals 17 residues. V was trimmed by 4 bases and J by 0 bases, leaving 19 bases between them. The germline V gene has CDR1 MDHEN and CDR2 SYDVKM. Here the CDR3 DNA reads TGTGCCAGCAGTTCCCCAACTCCTACCCTATTCTCCTACGAGCAGTACTTC. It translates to CASSSPTPTLFSYEQYF.

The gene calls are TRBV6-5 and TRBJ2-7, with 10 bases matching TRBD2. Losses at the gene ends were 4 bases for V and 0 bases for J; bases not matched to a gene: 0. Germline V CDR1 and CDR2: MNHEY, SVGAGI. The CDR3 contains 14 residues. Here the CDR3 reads CASSSSGSSYEQYF. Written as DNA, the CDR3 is TGTGCCAGCAGTTCTAGCGGGAGCTCCTACGAGCAGTACTTC.

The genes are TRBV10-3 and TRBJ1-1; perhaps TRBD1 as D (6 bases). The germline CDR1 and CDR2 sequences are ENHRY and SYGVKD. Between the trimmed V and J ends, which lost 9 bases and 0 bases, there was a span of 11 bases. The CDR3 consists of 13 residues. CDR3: CAISGVMNTEAFF. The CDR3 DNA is TGTGCCATTTCAGGGGTTATGAACACTGAAGCTTTCTTT.

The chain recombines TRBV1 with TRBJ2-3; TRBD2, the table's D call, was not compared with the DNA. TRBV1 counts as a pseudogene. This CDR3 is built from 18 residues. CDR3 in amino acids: CTSSQGNRRGGSTDTQYF. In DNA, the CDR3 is TGCACCAGCAGCCAAGGTAATCGGAGGGGGGGTAGCACAGATACGCAGTATTTT.

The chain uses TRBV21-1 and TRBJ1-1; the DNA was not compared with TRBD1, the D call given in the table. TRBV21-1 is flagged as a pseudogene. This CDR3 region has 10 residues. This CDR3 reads CASTPNEAFF. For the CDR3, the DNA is TGTGCCAGCACCCCCAATGAAGCTTTCTTT.

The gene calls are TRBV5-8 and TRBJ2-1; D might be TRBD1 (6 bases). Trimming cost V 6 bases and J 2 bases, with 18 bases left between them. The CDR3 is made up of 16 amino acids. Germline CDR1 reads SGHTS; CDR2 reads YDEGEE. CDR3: CASTSYRVIAYNEQFF. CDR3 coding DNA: TGTGCCAGCACATCCTACAGGGTTATCGCCTACAATGAGCAGTTCTTC.

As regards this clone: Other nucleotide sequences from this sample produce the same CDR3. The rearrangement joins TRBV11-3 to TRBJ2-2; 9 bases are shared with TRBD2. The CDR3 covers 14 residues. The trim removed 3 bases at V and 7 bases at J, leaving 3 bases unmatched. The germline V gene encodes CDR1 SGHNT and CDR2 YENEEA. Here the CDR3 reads CASSFRTSDGELFF. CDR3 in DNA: TGTGCCAGCAGCTTCCGGACTAGCGACGGGGAGCTGTTTTTT.